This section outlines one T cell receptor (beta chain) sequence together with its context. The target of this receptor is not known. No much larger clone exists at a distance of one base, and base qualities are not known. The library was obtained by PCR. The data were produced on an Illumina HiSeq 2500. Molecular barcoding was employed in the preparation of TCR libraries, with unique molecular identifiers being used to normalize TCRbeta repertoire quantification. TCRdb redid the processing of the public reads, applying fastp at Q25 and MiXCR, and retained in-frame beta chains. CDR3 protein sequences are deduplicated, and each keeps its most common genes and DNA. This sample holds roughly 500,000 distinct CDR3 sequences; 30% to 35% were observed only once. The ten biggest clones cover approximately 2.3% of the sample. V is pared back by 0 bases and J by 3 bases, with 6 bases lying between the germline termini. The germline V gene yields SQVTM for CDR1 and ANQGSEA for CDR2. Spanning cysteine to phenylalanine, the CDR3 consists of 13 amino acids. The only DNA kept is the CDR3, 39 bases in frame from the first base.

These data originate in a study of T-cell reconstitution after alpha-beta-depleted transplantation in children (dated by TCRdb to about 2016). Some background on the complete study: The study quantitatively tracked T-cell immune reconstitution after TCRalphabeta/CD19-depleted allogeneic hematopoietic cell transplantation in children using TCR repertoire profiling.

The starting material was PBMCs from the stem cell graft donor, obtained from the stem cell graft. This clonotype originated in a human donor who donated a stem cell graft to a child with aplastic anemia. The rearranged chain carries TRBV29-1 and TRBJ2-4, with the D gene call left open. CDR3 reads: CSVEDIFKNIQYF. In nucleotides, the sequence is TGCAGCGTTGAAGACATTTTCAAAAACATTCAGTACTTC.